The rows below give T cell receptor beta chains drawn from one sample of a study of CD8+ T cells in alopecia areata. Profiling relied on immunoSEQ multiplex PCR, and the TCRdb table lists in-frame clones only, not all of them. This sample has around 190,000 clones, with over 60% found just once. The sequenced sample was CD4+ T cells sorted from blood, obtained at week 4, from a patient treated with tofacitinib. The receptors were gathered from a human donor with alopecia areata. Both conserved end residues are part of each CDR3. A D gene is named only where the DNA matches it firmly. A clone size is listed for some rows: how often the clone was seen (once, few, many), or a class if it is expanded.

v_gene: TRBV28; j_gene: TRBJ1-4; d_gene: .; abundance: .; CDR3aa: CAVETVSEKLFF; CDR3nt: TGTGCCGTCGAGACAGTTAGTGAAAAACTGTTTTTT
v_gene: TRBV5-1; j_gene: TRBJ1-1; d_gene: TRBD1; abundance: .; CDR3aa: CASTGVNTEAFF; CDR3nt: TGCGCCAGTACAGGGGTGAACACTGAAGCTTTCTTT
v_gene: TRBV10-3; j_gene: TRBJ1-2; d_gene: .; abundance: few; CDR3aa: CAISRGSRGYTF; CDR3nt: TGTGCCATCAGTAGGGGTAGCCGAGGCTACACCTTC
v_gene: TRBV5-1; j_gene: TRBJ1-1; d_gene: TRBD1; abundance: few; CDR3aa: CASSPGQGYGGEAFF; CDR3nt: TGCGCCAGCAGCCCCGGACAGGGCTATGGGGGTGAAGCTTTCTTT
v_gene: TRBV30; j_gene: TRBJ2-3; d_gene: TRBD1; abundance: .; CDR3aa: CAWCSQGADTQYF; CDR3nt: TGTGCCTGGTGCTCCCAGGGGGCAGATACGCAGTATTTT
v_gene: TRBV7-9; j_gene: TRBJ1-6; d_gene: .; abundance: .; CDR3aa: CASSIHRPGDSPLHF; CDR3nt: TGTGCCAGCAGCATACACCGCCCAGGGGATTCACCCCTCCACTTT
v_gene: TRBV25-1; j_gene: TRBJ2-1; d_gene: .; abundance: .; CDR3aa: CASTPGPGEQFF; CDR3nt: TGTGCCAGCACCCCAGGACCCGGGGAGCAGTTCTTC
v_gene: TRBV4-1; j_gene: TRBJ2-7; d_gene: .; abundance: few; CDR3aa: CASRDSYEQYF; CDR3nt: TGCGCCAGCAGGGACAGCTACGAGCAGTACTTC
v_gene: TRBV11-2; j_gene: TRBJ2-2; d_gene: TRBD1; abundance: .; CDR3aa: CASSSRLATGGPGELFF; CDR3nt: TGTGCCAGCAGCTCCCGCCTTGCGACAGGGGGTCCCGGGGAGCTGTTTTTT
v_gene: TRBV5-6; j_gene: TRBJ2-6; d_gene: TRBD1; abundance: once; CDR3aa: CASSSTGPGANVLTF; CDR3nt: TGTGCCAGCAGCTCGACAGGGCCTGGGGCCAACGTCCTGACTTTC
v_gene: TRBV30; j_gene: TRBJ1-3; d_gene: TRBD1; abundance: .; CDR3aa: CAWSVRGQGFGNTIYF; CDR3nt: TGTGCCTGGAGTGTCCGGGGACAGGGTTTTGGAAACACCATATATTTT
v_gene: TRBV5-6; j_gene: TRBJ1-2; d_gene: TRBD1; abundance: .; CDR3aa: CASLPGTVRDGYTF; CDR3nt: TGTGCCAGCCTGCCGGGGACAGTCCGAGATGGCTACACCTTC
v_gene: TRBV27; j_gene: TRBJ2-5; d_gene: .; abundance: .; CDR3aa: CASSSTLQETQYF; CDR3nt: TGTGCCAGCAGCTCCACGTTACAAGAGACCCAGTACTTC
v_gene: TRBV4-2; j_gene: TRBJ2-3; d_gene: TRBD2; abundance: .; CDR3aa: CASSGKRGVTDTQYF; CDR3nt: TGTGCCAGCAGCGGGAAGCGGGGGGTCACAGATACGCAGTATTTT
v_gene: TRBV4-3; j_gene: TRBJ2-2; d_gene: .; abundance: .; CDR3aa: CASSQDVWPADTGELFF; CDR3nt: TGCGCCAGCAGCCAAGACGTTTGGCCAGCTGACACCGGGGAGCTGTTTTTT
v_gene: TRBV9; j_gene: TRBJ2-1; d_gene: .; abundance: .; CDR3aa: CASSVGWGSYNEQFF; CDR3nt: TGTGCCAGCAGCGTAGGGTGGGGCTCCTACAATGAGCAGTTCTTC
v_gene: TRBV14; j_gene: TRBJ1-6; d_gene: .; abundance: .; CDR3aa: CASSQLGKGPPLHF; CDR3nt: TGTGCCAGCAGCCAACTGGGGAAGGGGCCACCCCTCCACTTT